These T cell receptor beta chains were read from a single sample in a study of blood T cell repertoires in COVID-19. Measured with immunoSEQ multiplex PCR; TCRdb has only the in-frame clones, and not every one. This sample yields approximately 100,000 clones, of which roughly 83% are seen a single time; approximately 15% belongs to the top ten. The specimen was peripheral blood. Every receptor here comes from a woman between 55 and 75 years old with acute or convalescent COVID-19. Both conserved end residues are part of each CDR3. The D gene is left open where the match is weak. Rows may omit the clone size; those that give it use once, few, many or a size class.

v_call	j_call	clone_size	d_call	cdr3_aa	cdr3_nt
TRBV10-3	TRBJ1-2	.	.	CAISVADGYTF	TGTGCCATCAGTGTTGCGGATGGCTACACCTTC
TRBV4-3	TRBJ2-5	.	.	CASSQENIGGQETQYF	TGCGCCAGCAGCCAGGAAAATATTGGGGGGCAAGAGACCCAGTACTTC
TRBV7-3	TRBJ1-1	.	TRBD1	CASSLMGQGMTGTEAFF	TGTGCCAGCAGCTTAATGGGACAGGGGATGACGGGCACTGAAGCTTTCTTT
TRBV28	TRBJ2-1	.	TRBD2	CASSSPGTSSYNEQFF	TGTGCCAGCAGTTCCCCGGGGACTAGCTCCTACAATGAGCAGTTCTTC
TRBV5-4	TRBJ2-7	.	TRBD2	CASSFGAGGIYEQYF	TGTGCCAGCAGCTTCGGAGCGGGGGGGATCTACGAGCAGTACTTC
TRBV28	TRBJ2-7	.	.	CASSMTLRTYEQYF	TGTGCCAGCAGTATGACACTTCGAACCTACGAGCAGTACTTC
TRBV30	TRBJ2-1	.	TRBD2	CAWRSAGVWNEQFF	TGTGCCTGGAGGAGTGCGGGGGTTTGGAATGAGCAGTTCTTC
TRBV19	TRBJ1-6	.	TRBD1	CASRDSNNSPLHF	TGTGCCAGTCGGGACAGTAATAATTCACCCCTCCACTTT
TRBV7-2	TRBJ1-1	.	.	CASSFYRAFGTEAFF	TGTGCCAGCAGCTTTTACAGGGCCTTTGGCACTGAAGCTTTCTTT
TRBV18	TRBJ1-1	.	.	CASSPGQNTEAFF	TGTGCCAGCTCACCAGGACAGAACACTGAAGCTTTCTTT
TRBV18	TRBJ1-1	.	TRBD1	CASSKGQTEAFF	TGTGCCAGCTCAAAGGGACAGACTGAAGCTTTCTTT
TRBV24-1	TRBJ2-3	.	.	CATSPGNKGPEAQYF	TGTGCCACCAGCCCAGGGAATAAGGGCCCTGAGGCGCAGTATTTT
TRBV30	TRBJ1-4	.	.	CAWRRGSNEKLFF	TGTGCCTGGAGGCGTGGTTCTAATGAAAAACTGTTTTTT
TRBV2	TRBJ1-1	.	.	CASRRASNTEAFF	TGTGCCAGCCGGCGGGCGTCGAACACTGAAGCTTTCTTT
TRBV28	TRBJ2-7	once	.	CASLQGGSYEQYF	TGTGCCAGCTTGCAGGGGGGATCCTACGAGCAGTACTTC
TRBV5-1	TRBJ1-1	once	.	CASSSDLNTEAFF	TGCGCCAGCAGCTCGGACTTGAACACTGAAGCTTTCTTT
TRBV3-1/TRBV3-2	TRBJ2-1	.	.	CASSPDLYNEQFF	TGTGCCAGCAGCCCCGACTTGTACAATGAGCAGTTCTTC
TRBV15	TRBJ2-7	.	TRBD2	CATSRDPRGGWLEQYF	TGTGCCACCAGCAGAGACCCCCGGGGGGGGTGGCTCGAGCAGTACTTC
TRBV30	TRBJ1-5	.	TRBD1	CAWGPGGANQPQHF	TGTGCCTGGGGCCCAGGGGGTGCCAATCAGCCCCAGCATTTT
TRBV19	TRBJ2-4	.	TRBD2	CASSSSGGAKNIQYF	TGTGCCAGTAGTTCCAGCGGGGGTGCCAAAAACATTCAGTACTTC
TRBV7-9	TRBJ2-2	.	.	CASGDSNTGELFF	TGTGCCAGCGGGGACTCGAACACCGGGGAGCTGTTTTTT
TRBV4-1	TRBJ1-2	.	.	CASSSPHGGGYTF	TGCGCCAGCAGCTCACCCCACGGCGGGGGCTACACCTTC
TRBV28	TRBJ2-7	.	TRBD2	CASIFSGGRSYEQYF	TGTGCCAGCATCTTTAGCGGGGGTCGTTCCTACGAGCAGTACTTC
TRBV6-6	TRBJ1-3	.	TRBD1	CASSYSKRQGHTIYF	TGTGCCAGCAGTTACTCGAAGCGACAGGGGCACACCATATATTTT
TRBV5-1	TRBJ2-1	.	TRBD1	CASSNSRGIDNEQFF	TGCGCCAGCAGCAATAGCAGGGGGATCGACAATGAGCAGTTCTTC
TRBV6-1	TRBJ2-1	.	.	CASSEGPYPGSYNEQFF	TGTGCCAGCAGTGAAGGTCCCTATCCAGGCTCCTACAATGAGCAGTTCTTC
TRBV7-2	TRBJ2-1	few	TRBD2	CASSAGTSGGSFF	TGTGCCAGCAGCGCAGGGACTAGCGGGGGCTCGTTCTTC
TRBV6-1	TRBJ1-1	.	.	CASSEVENTEAFF	TGTGCCAGCAGTGAAGTAGAGAACACTGAAGCTTTCTTT
TRBV5-1	TRBJ1-2	.	.	CASTAGSTNYGYTF	TGCGCCAGCACCGCTGGCAGTACGAACTATGGCTACACCTTC
TRBV20-1	TRBJ1-2	.	.	CSASLQTINYGYTF	TGCAGTGCTAGTCTACAGACTATTAACTATGGCTACACCTTC
TRBV5-4	TRBJ2-5	once	TRBD2	CASSPGLAGGETQYF	TGTGCCAGCAGCCCAGGACTAGCGGGGGGGGAGACCCAGTACTTC
TRBV2	TRBJ1-1	.	.	CASRRGGTEAFF	TGTGCCAGCAGGCGGGGGGGAACTGAAGCTTTCTTT
TRBV6-5	TRBJ1-6	.	TRBD1	CASSFSGTGRYSPLHF	TGTGCCAGCAGTTTCTCCGGGACAGGACGCTATTCACCCCTCCACTTT
TRBV30	TRBJ1-6	few	.	CGLCEGSSPLHF	TGCGGGTTGTGTGAGGGATCTTCACCCCTCCACTTT
TRBV2	TRBJ1-5	.	.	CASSGGRLSNQPQHF	TGTGCCAGCAGTGGGGGCAGATTAAGCAATCAGCCCCAGCATTTT
TRBV12-1	TRBJ2-6	.	.	CASSFGGGAGANVLTF	.
TRBV7-2	TRBJ1-2	.	.	CASSTGIARGYTF	TGTGCCAGCAGCACCGGGATCGCGAGGGGCTACACCTTC
TRBV24-1	TRBJ2-1	.	TRBD2	CATSDPRRAGGDNEQFF	TGTGCCACCAGTGACCCTCGGAGGGCGGGGGGGGACAATGAGCAGTTCTTC
TRBV11-2	TRBJ2-7	.	.	CASSERTDPYEQYF	TGTGCCAGCAGCGAACGGACTGACCCCTACGAGCAGTACTTC
TRBV7-2	TRBJ2-5	.	TRBD1	CASSAGTGKTQYF	TGTGCCAGCAGCGCCGGGACAGGGAAGACCCAGTACTTC
TRBV19	TRBJ1-4	.	TRBD1	CASSNQGARGEKLFF	TGTGCCAGTAGTAATCAGGGGGCCAGAGGGGAAAAACTGTTTTTT
TRBV19	TRBJ1-2	few	.	CASMTLSGGSAGYTF	TGTGCCAGTATGACCCTTTCGGGGGGCTCGGCTGGCTACACCTTC
TRBV7-2	TRBJ2-5	.	.	CASSLRGLQQETQYF	TGTGCCAGCAGCTTAAGGGGACTGCAACAAGAGACCCAGTACTTC
TRBV18	TRBJ1-4	.	TRBD1	CASSDGTGFGEKLFF	TGTGCCAGCTCGGACGGGACAGGGTTCGGTGAAAAACTGTTTTTT
TRBV10-3	TRBJ1-6	.	.	CAISESTGYNSPLHF	TGTGCCATCAGTGAGTCGACAGGCTATAATTCACCCCTCCACTTT
TRBV11-2	TRBJ1-2	.	.	CASSFSPTANYGYTF	TGTGCCAGCAGCTTTTCCCCCACAGCAAACTATGGCTACACCTTC
TRBV7-2	TRBJ2-1	.	TRBD2	CASSSVLAGGPRNEQFF	TGTGCCAGCAGCTCCGTACTAGCGGGGGGGCCGCGGAATGAGCAGTTCTTC
TRBV29-1	TRBJ1-5	.	TRBD1	CSVGQLDQPQHF	TGCAGCGTGGGACAGTTAGACCAGCCCCAGCATTTT
TRBV18	TRBJ1-2	few	TRBD1	CASSPSRDRGDGYTF	TGTGCCAGCTCACCGTCCCGGGACAGGGGGGATGGCTACACCTTC
TRBV7-2	TRBJ1-1	once	TRBD1	CASSLASTGGTEAFF	TGTGCCAGCAGCTTAGCGTCCACAGGGGGCACTGAAGCTTTCTTT
TRBV28	TRBJ1-2	.	.	CASTLGHNYGYTF	TGTGCCAGCACTCTGGGGCACAACTATGGCTACACCTTC
TRBV4-3	TRBJ2-3	.	.	CASSQRMGGTTDTQYF	TGCGCCAGCAGCCAAAGGATGGGCGGGACCACAGATACGCAGTATTTT
TRBV7-2	TRBJ1-1	.	.	CASSLGWVQENGAFF	TGTGCCAGCAGCTTAGGATGGGTTCAGGAAAATGGAGCTTTCTTT